This T cell receptor (beta chain) came from a study of T cell repertoires in cytomegalovirus infection. Notes on the study in general: Ex vivo, HLA-C-restricted CMV-specific TCR beta clonotypes prevailed over the rest of the response.

Via MiXCR, TCRdb re-called the reads, giving one row per CDR3 protein. In the table there are about 160,000 distinct CDR3 sequences, about 22% of which are singletons. This clonotype turned up a few times. Its antigen is undetermined. With V trimmed by 1 base and J by 0 bases, 10 bases remained unmatched. CDR1 is SGHNT, CDR2 YENEEA, per germline. The CDR3 extends over 18 amino acids. The TCR originated in a human donor in good health (CMV status not recorded). Some clones in this sample may be carry-over from other donors' samples. Sample: CD8+ T cells from cultured PBMCs, taken from culture after CMV antigen stimulation. V gene TRBV11-3 combines with J gene TRBJ2-3; TRBD1 aligns across 7 bases. In DNA, the CDR3 is TGTGCCAGCAGCTTAGTACGGGGACAGTGTCTTAGCACAGATACGCAGTATTTT. This encodes CASSLVRGQCLSTDTQYF. The whole variable domain, filled in from reference TRBV11-3 and TRBJ2-3, reads EAGVVQSPRYKIIEKKQPVAFWCNPISGHNTLYWYLQNLGQGPELLIRYENEEAVDDSQLPKDRFSAERLKGVDSTLKIQPAELGDSAVYLCASSLVRGQCLSTDTQYFGPGTRLTVL.